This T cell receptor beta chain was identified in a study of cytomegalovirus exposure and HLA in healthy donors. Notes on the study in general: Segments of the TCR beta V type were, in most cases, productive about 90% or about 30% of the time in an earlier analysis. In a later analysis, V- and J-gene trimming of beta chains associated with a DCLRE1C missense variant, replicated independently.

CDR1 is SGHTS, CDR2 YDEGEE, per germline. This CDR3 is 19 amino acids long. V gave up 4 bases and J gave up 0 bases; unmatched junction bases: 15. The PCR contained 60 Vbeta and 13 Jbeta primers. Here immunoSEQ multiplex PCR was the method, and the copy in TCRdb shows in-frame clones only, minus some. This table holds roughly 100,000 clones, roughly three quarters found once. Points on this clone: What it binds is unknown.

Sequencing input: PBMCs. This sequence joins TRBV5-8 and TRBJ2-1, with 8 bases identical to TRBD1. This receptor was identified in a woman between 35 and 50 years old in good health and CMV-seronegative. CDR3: CASSPGVTGGLSSYNEQFF. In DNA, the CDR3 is TGTGCCAGCAGCCCTGGGGTTACAGGGGGGCTAAGCTCCTACAATGAGCAGTTCTTC. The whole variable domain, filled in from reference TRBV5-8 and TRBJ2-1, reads EAGVTQSPTHLIKTRGQQATLRCSPISGHTSVYWYQQALGLGLQFLLWYDEGEERNRGNFPPRFSGRQFPNYSSELNVNALELEDSALYLCASSPGVTGGLSSYNEQFFGPGTRLTVL.